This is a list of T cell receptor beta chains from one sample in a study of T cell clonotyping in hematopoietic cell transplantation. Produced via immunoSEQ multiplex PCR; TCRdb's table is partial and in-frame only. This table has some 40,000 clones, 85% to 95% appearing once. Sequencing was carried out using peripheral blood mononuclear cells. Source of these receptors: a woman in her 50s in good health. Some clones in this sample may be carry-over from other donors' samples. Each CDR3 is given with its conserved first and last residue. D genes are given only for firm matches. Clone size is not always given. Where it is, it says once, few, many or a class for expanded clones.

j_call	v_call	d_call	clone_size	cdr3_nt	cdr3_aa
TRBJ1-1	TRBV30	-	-	TGTGCCTGGAGTGCAACCCGGCGGGAAGCTTTCTTT	CAWSATRREAFF
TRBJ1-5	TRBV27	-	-	TGTGCCAGTAAGTCACTGGGGGGTAGCAATCAGCCCCAGCATTTT	CASKSLGGSNQPQHF
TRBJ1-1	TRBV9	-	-	TGTGCCAGCAGGGACAGCATGAACACTGAAGCTTTCTTT	CASRDSMNTEAFF
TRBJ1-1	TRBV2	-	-	TGTGCCAGCGGGGGGGGCGAATACGCTGAAGCTTTCTTT	CASGGGEYAEAFF
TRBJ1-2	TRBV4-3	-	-	TGCGCCAGCAGCCAGGCGACCACGGCCTTGCCTGGCTACACCTTC	CASSQATTALPGYTF
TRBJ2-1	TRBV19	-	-	TGTGCCAGTAGCAATTCAGGGAATGAGCAGTTCTTC	CASSNSGNEQFF
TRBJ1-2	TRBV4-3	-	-	TGCGCCAGCAGCCCCAGCGGGGTCGGGGGTTGGTATGGCTACACCTTC	CASSPSGVGGWYGYTF
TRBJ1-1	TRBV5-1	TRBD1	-	TGCGCCAGCAGCTTGCAGGGGGCCGGAGACACTGAAGCTTTCTTT	CASSLQGAGDTEAFF
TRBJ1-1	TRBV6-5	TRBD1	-	TGTGCCAGCAGTCGGACAGGGATTAGCACTGAAGCTTTCTTT	CASSRTGISTEAFF
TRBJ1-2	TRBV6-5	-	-	TGTGCCAGCAGTTACTCGGAAGTCTGGGGCTACACCTTC	CASSYSEVWGYTF
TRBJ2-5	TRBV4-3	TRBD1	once	TGCGCCAGCAGCCAGACACGGACAGGGGCAGAGACCCAGTACTTC	CASSQTRTGAETQYF
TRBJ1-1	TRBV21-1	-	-	TGTGCCAGCAGCACTCGACAGGGCCGTGTCACTGAAGCTTTCTTT	CASSTRQGRVTEAFF
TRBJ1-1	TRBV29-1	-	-	TGCAGCGTTTCCCTCGTGAACACTGAAGCTTTCTTT	CSVSLVNTEAFF
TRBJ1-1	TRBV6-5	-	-	TGTGCCACCTCCAGTGCGAAGAACACTGAAGCTTTCTTT	CATSSAKNTEAFF
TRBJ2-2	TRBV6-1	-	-	TGTGCCAGCACCCTGGACGGGAACACCGGGGAGCTGTTTTTT	CASTLDGNTGELFF
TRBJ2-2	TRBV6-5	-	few	TGTGCCAGCACCTATATCTCCACCGGGGAGCTGTTTTTT	CASTYISTGELFF
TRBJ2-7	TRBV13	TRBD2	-	TGTGCCAGCAGCTTAGATCCCCAAAGCGGGGGCCTTAGCTTC	CASSLDPQSGGLSF
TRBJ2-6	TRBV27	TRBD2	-	TGTGCCAGCAGCTCACTAGCGACCGGGGCCAACGTCCTGACTTTC	CASSSLATGANVLTF
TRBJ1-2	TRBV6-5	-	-	TGTGCCAGCGCCCGAGAGGACACCGCTAACTATGGCTACACCTTC	CASAREDTANYGYTF
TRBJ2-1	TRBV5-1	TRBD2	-	TGCGCCAGCAGCCCGCATCCCGGGACTAGCCCCTACAATGAGCAGTTCTTC	CASSPHPGTSPYNEQFF
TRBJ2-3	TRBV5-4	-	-	TGTGCCAGCAGGGAGGTGAGCACAGATACGCAGTATTTT	CASREVSTDTQYF
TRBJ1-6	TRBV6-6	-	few	TGTGCCAGCAGGTCAGAGAGCTCCTATAATTCACCCCTCCACTTT	CASRSESSYNSPLHF
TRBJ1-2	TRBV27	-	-	TGTGCCGCCGGGGAGGGGAGGAACTATGGCTACACCTTC	CAAGEGRNYGYTF
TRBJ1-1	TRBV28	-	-	TGTGCCAGCAGTCCCCCCCGAGGGGAAGCTTTCTTT	CASSPPRGEAFF
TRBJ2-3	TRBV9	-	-	TGTGCCAGCAGCGTAGTTCACCTAGACACAGATACGCAGTATTTT	CASSVVHLDTDTQYF
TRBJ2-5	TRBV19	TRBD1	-	TGTGCCAGTAGTAGGGACAGACTCGAGGGCCAGTACTTC	CASSRDRLEGQYF
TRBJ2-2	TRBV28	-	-	TGTGCCAGCAATACAGGGTGGGAATACGGGGAGCTGTTTTTT	CASNTGWEYGELFF
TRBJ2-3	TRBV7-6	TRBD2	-	TGTGCCAGCAGCAGACTAAGCGGGGGAGATACGCAGTATTTT	CASSRLSGGDTQYF
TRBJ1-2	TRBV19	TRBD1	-	TGTGCCAGTAGTATGGGACAGGTCTATGGCTACACCTTC	CASSMGQVYGYTF
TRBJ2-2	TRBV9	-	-	TGTGCCAGCAGCAGAGTAATCTCCACCGGGGAGCTGTTTTTT	CASSRVISTGELFF
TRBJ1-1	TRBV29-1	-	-	TGCAGCGTTGAAGAGCAGGGCACTGAAGCTTTCTTT	CSVEEQGTEAFF
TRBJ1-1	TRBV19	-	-	TGTGCCAGTAGTGGTCGGGACGGTGAAGCTTTCTTT	CASSGRDGEAFF
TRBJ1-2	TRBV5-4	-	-	TGTGCCAGCAGCTTGGATGCGGGCACCTACTATGGCTACACCTTC	CASSLDAGTYYGYTF
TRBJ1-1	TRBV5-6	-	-	TGTGCCAGCAGCTTTAGGGGTAATAAGAACACTGAAGCTTTCTTT	CASSFRGNKNTEAFF
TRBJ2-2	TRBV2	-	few	TGTGCCAGCAGTCTATGGACAGCAACGAACACCGGGGAGCTGTTTTTT	CASSLWTATNTGELFF
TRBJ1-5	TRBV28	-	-	TGTGCCAGCAGTTTCTGGGGAGACAATCAGCCCCAGCATTTT	CASSFWGDNQPQHF
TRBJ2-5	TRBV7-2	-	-	TGTGCCAGCAGCTTCCCAGAAGAGACCCAGTACTTC	CASSFPEETQYF
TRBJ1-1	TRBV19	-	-	TGTGCCAGTACCCTAGGGCGGGGTCCCACTGAAGCTTTCTTT	CASTLGRGPTEAFF
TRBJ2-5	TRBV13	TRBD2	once	TGTGCCAGCAGCTTAGGTCCCCGCACTAGCGGTCAAGAGACCCAGTACTTC	CASSLGPRTSGQETQYF
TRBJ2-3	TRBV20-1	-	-	TGCAGTGCTTACAGGGATACGCAGTATTTT	CSAYRDTQYF
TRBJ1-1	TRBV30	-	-	TGTGCCTGGACGGGCGGGGCATCCGACACTGAAGCTTTCTTT	CAWTGGASDTEAFF
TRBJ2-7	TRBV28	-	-	TGTGCCAGCAGCCCCAGCCACGAGCAGTACTTC	CASSPSHEQYF
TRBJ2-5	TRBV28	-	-	TGTGCCAGCAAGAATTGGGAGACCCAGTACTTC	CASKNWETQYF
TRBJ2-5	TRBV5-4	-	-	TGTGCCAGCAGCTTAGTGTCGGGACAGACCCAGTACTTC	CASSLVSGQTQYF
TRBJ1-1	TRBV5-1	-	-	TGCGCCAGCAGCTTGCGGGAAGAGATGAACACTGAAGCTTTCTTT	CASSLREEMNTEAFF
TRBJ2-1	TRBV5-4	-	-	TGTGCCAGCAGCTTGGCCACGGACATTAGGGATGAGCAGTTCTTC	CASSLATDIRDEQFF
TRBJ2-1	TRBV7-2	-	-	TGTGCCAGCAGGCCCCCAGGGTTCGGAGAGCAGTTCTTC	CASRPPGFGEQFF
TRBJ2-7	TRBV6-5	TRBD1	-	TGTGCCAGCAGTAGGGACAGCTGGCAGTACTTC	CASSRDSWQYF
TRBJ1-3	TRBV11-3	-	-	TGTGCCAGCAGCACTACAGGGTTCGGAAACACCATATATTTT	CASSTTGFGNTIYF
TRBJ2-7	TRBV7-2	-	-	TGTGCCAGCAGCAGGGACGCCTACGAGCAGTACTTC	CASSRDAYEQYF
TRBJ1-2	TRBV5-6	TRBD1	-	TGTGCCAGCAGCTTACCGGACAGGACGGATGGCTACACCTTC	CASSLPDRTDGYTF
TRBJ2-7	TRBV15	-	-	TGTGCCACCGCCGCTCGCAGGCAGTCCTACGAGCAGTACTTC	CATAARRQSYEQYF
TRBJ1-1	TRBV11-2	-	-	TGTGCCAGCAGCCCTAATACGAACACTGAAGCTTTCTTT	CASSPNTNTEAFF
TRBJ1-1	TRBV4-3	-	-	TGCGCCAGCAGCCAAGAAGTCCTATTTTTGGCAATGGACACTGAAGCTTTCTTT	CASSQEVLFLAMDTEAFF
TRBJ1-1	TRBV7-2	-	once	TGTGCCAGCAGCTTAGTGGAGGGCACTGAAGCTTTCTTT	CASSLVEGTEAFF
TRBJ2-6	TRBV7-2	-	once	TGTGCCAGCAGCTCTTCAAGGGCTGGGGCCAACGTCCTGACTTTC	CASSSSRAGANVLTF
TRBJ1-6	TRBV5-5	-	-	TGTGCCAGCAGCTTGGGGGGGGGCCTGGGCTCACCCCTCCACTTT	CASSLGGGLGSPLHF
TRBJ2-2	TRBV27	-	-	TGTGCCAGCAGTAGGGCCAACCCCACCGGGGAGCTGTTTTTT	CASSRANPTGELFF
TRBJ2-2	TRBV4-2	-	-	TGTGCCAGCAGCCAAGTGGGAACGAACACCGGGGAGCTGTTTTTT	CASSQVGTNTGELFF